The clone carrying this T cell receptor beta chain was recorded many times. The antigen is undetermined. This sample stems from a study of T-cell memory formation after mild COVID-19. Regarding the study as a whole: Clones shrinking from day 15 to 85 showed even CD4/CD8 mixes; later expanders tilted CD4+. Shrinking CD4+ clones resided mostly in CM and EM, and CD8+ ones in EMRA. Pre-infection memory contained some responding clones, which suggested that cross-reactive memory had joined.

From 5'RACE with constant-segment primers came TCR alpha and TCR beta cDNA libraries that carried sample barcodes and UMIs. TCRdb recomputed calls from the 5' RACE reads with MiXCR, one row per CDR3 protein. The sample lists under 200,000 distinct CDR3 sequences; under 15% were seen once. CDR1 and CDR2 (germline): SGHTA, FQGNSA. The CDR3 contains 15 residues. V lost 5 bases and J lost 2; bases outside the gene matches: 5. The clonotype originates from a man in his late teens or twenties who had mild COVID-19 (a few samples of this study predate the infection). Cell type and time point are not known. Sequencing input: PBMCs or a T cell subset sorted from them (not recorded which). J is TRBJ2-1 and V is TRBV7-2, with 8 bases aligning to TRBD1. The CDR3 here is CASSQDREPYNEQFF. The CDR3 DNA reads TGTGCCAGCAGCCAGGACAGGGAACCCTACAATGAGCAGTTCTTC.